This TCR beta chain was profiled in a study of cytomegalovirus exposure and HLA in healthy donors. Study findings and constraints: 150 or so TCR beta chains were listed as cytomegalovirus-associated. Many donors carried some public TCRs, although rarity characterized most TCR sequences.

Regarding this clone: The target antigen is unknown.

Germline loops: CDR1 MNHEY, CDR2 SMNVEV (reference sequence). V shed 2 bases and J 6 bases; nucleotides not matched to a gene: 7. CDR3 length: 14 amino acids. Clones were read by immunoSEQ multiplex PCR, and TCRdb kept only the in-frame ones, dropping some. The sample yields more than 90,000 clones, approximately 91% seen once. The source material was PBMCs. The rearrangement links TRBV27 to TRBJ2-7; 7 bases line up with TRBD2. The sequence was collected from a man aged 18 to 29 in good health and CMV-seropositive. The CDR3 nucleotides are TGTGCCAGCAGTTTACTGGGAGGGGTCTCCGAGCAGTACTTC. This sequence encodes CASSLLGGVSEQYF.